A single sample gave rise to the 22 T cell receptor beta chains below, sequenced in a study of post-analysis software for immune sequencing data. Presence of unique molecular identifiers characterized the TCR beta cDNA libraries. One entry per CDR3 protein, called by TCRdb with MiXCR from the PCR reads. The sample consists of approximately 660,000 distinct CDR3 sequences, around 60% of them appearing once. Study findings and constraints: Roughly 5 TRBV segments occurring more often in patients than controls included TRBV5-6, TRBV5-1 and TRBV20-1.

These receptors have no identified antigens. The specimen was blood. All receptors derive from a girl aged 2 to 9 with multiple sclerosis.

The CDR3 DNA reads as TGTGCCTGCCCCAGGGTAGACGGGGCCAACGTCCTGACTTTC. This encodes CACPRVDGANVLTF. The V gene is TRBV30, the J gene TRBJ2-6, with D possibly TRBD1 on 5 matching bases. Trimming cost V 6 bases and J 4 bases, with 13 bases left between them. CDR1 and CDR2 (germline): GTSNPN, SVGIG (reference sequence). This CDR3 is 14 amino acids long.

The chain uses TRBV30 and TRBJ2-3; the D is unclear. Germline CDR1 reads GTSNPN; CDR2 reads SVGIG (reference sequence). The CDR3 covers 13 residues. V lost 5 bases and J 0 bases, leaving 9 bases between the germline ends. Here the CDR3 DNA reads TGTGCCTGGGTCTCTACGAGCACAGATACGCAGTATTTT. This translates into CAWVSTSTDTQYF.

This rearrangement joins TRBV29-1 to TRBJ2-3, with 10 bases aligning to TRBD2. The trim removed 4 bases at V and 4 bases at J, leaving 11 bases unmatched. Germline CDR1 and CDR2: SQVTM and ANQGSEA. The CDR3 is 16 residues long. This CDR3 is CSVANAPSGGADTQYF. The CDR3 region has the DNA TGCAGCGTTGCCAACGCACCCAGCGGGGGGGCAGATACGCAGTATTTT.

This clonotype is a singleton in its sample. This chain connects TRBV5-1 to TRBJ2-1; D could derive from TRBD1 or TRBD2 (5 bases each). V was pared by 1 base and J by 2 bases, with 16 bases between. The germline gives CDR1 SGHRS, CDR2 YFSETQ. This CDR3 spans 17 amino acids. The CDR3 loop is CASSLIGAADTYNEQFF. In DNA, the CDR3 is TGCGCCAGCAGCTTGATCGGGGCGGCGGATACCTACAATGAGCAGTTCTTC.

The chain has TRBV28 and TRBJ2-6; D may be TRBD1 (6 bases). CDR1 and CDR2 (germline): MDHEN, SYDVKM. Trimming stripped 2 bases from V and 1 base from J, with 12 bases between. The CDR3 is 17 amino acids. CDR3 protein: CASSLEGVGSGANVLTF. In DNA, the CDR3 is TGTGCCAGCAGTTTAGAGGGGGTCGGATCTGGGGCCAACGTCCTGACTTTC.

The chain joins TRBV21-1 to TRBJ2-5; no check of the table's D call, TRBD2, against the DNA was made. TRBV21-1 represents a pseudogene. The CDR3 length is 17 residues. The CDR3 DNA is TGTGCCAGCAGCAAAGCCATGTGGCAGGGCGGTTTTGAGACCCAGTACTTC. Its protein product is CASSKAMWQGGFETQYF.

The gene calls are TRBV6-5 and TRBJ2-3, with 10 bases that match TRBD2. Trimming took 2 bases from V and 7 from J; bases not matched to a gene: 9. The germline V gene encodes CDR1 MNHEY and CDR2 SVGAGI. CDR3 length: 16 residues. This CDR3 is CASSYEREGELNTQYF. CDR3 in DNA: TGTGCCAGCAGTTACGAGCGGGAGGGAGAGTTGAATACGCAGTATTTT.

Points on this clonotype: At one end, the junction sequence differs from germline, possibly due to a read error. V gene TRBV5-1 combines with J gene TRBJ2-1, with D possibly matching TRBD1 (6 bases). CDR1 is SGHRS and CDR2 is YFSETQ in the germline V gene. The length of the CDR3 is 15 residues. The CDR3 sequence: CANSLGQGIHNEQFF. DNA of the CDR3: TGCGCCAACAGCTTGGGCCAGGGGATTCACAATGAGCAGTTCTTC.

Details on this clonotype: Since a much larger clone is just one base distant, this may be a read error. The CDR3 here is CASSSTGTLYDEQFF. Written as DNA, the CDR3 is TGTGCCAGCAGTTCCACCGGGACACTCTACGATGAGCAGTTCTTC. This chain connects TRBV12-3 or TRBV12-4 to TRBJ2-1; a possible D gene is TRBD1 (6 bases). The CDR3 is 15 residues long.

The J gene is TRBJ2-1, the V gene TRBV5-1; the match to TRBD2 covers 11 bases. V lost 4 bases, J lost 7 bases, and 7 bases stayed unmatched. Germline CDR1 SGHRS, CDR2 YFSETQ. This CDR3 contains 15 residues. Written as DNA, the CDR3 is TGCGCCAGCAGCCCTCCCGGGACTAGCGGTAATGAGCAGTTCTTC. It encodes CASSPPGTSGNEQFF.

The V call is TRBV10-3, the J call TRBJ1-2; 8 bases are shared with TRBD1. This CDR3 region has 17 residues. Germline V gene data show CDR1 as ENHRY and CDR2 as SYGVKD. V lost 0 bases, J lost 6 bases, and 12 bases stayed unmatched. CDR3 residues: CAISESPDRVWSNGYTF. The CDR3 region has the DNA TGTGCCATCAGTGAGTCCCCGGACAGGGTGTGGTCGAATGGCTACACCTTC.

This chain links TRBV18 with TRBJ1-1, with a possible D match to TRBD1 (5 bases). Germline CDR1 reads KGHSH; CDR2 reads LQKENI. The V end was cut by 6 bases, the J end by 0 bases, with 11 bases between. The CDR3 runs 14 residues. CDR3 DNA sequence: TGTGCCAGCTCCGTGGCAGGGATGAACACTGAAGCTTTCTTT. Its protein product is CASSVAGMNTEAFF.

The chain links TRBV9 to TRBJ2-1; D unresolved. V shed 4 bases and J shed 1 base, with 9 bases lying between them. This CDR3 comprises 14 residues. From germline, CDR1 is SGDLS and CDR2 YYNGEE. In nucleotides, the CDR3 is TGTGCCAGCAGCCCCGGCTGGTCCTACAATGAGCAGTTCTTC. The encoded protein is CASSPGWSYNEQFF.

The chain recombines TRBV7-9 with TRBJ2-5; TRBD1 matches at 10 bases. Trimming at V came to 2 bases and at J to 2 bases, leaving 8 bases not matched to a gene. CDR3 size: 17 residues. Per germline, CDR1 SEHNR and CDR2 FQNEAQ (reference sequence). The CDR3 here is CASSLMGTGAQQETQYF. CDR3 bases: TGTGCCAGCAGCTTAATGGGGACAGGGGCTCAACAAGAGACCCAGTACTTC.

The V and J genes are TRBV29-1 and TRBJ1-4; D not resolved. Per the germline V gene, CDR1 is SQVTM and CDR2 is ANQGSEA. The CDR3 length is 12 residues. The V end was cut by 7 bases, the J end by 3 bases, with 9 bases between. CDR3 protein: CSAGTPNEKLFF. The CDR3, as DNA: TGCAGCGCCGGCACCCCTAATGAAAAACTGTTTTTT. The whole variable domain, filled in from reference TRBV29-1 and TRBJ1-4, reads SAVISQKPSRDICQRGTSLTIQCQVDSQVTMMFWYRQQPGQSLTLIATANQGSEATYESGFVIDKFPISRPNLTFSTLTVSNMSPEDSSIYLCSAGTPNEKLFFGSGTQLSVL.

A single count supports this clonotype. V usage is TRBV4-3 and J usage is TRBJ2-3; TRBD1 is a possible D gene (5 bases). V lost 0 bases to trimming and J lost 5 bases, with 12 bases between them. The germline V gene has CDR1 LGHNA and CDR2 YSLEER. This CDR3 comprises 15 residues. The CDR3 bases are TGCGCCAGCAGCCAAGATTGGCAGGGAAAAGATACGCAGTATTTT. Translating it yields CASSQDWQGKDTQYF.

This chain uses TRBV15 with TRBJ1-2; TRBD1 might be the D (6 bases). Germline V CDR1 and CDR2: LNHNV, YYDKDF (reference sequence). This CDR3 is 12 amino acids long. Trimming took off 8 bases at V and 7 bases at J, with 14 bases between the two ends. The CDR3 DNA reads TGTGCCACCGGAGGGGACAATGGTGGCTACACCTTC. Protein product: CATGGDNGGYTF.

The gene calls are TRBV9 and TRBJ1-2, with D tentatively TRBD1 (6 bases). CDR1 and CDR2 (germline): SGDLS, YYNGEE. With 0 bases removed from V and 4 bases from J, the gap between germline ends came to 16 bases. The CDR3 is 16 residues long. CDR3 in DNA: TGTGCCAGCAGCGTAGGTCCAGGACAGACGTTCTATGGCTACACCTTC. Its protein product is CASSVGPGQTFYGYTF.

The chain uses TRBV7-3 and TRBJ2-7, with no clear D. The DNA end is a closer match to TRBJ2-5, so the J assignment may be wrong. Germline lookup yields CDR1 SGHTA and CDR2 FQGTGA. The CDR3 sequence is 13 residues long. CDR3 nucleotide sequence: TGTGCCAGCAGCTTAAGTTGGCGGGAGACCCAGTACTTC. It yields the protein CASSLSWRETQYF.

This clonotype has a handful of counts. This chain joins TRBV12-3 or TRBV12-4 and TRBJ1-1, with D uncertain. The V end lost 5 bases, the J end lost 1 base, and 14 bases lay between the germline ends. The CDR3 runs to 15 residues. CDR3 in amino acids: CASSPSRFPNTEAFF. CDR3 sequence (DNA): TGTGCCAGCAGTCCTAGCAGATTTCCGAACACTGAAGCTTTCTTT.

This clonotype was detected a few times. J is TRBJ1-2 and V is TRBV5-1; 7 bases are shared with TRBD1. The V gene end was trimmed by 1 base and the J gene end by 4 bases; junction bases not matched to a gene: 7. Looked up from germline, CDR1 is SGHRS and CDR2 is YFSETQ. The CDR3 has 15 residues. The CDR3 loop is CASSLSATGTYGYTF. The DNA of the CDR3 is TGCGCCAGCAGCTTGAGTGCGACAGGGACCTATGGCTACACCTTC.

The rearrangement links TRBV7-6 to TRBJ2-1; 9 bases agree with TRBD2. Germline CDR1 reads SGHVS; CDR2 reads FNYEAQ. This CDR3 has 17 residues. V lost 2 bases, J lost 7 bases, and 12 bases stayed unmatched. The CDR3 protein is CASSLTGPAGGRNEQFF. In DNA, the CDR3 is TGTGCCAGCAGCTTAACTGGTCCAGCGGGAGGAAGGAATGAGCAGTTCTTC.